These 11 T cell receptor beta chains were sequenced from one sample in a study of T cells after yellow fever vaccination. TCRdb itself ran the 5' RACE reads through MiXCR, one entry per CDR3 protein. The data hold 340,000 or so distinct CDR3 sequences, with around 12% observed a single time. Sample: CD4+ T cells sorted from PBMCs, taken 15 days after the yellow fever booster vaccination. Source of these receptors: a young man who received the YFV17D yellow fever vaccine.

There are a few counts of this clonotype. This chain connects TRBV9 to TRBJ1-6; weak D call: TRBD1 (5 bases). CDR1 and CDR2 from the germline V gene are SGDLS and YYNGEE. The V gene lost 3 bases and the J gene lost 0 bases, with 7 bases spanning the gap. The CDR3 covers 15 residues. The CDR3 loop is CASSAGSSYNSPLHF. The CDR3 region has the DNA TGTGCCAGCAGCGCAGGGAGCTCCTATAATTCACCCCTCCACTTT.

This chain links TRBV2 with TRBJ1-2; D not resolved. V gave up 1 base and J gave up 0 bases, with 9 bases separating them. This CDR3 has 15 amino acids. Germline V gene sequence: CDR1 SNHLY, CDR2 FYNNEI. CDR3 loop: CASSEGTHANYGYTF. In DNA, the CDR3 is TGTGCCAGCAGTGAAGGGACCCACGCTAACTATGGCTACACCTTC.

The rearrangement joins TRBV6-1 to TRBJ1-6, with D possibly TRBD1 on 6 matching bases. The V end lost 2 bases, the J end lost 13 bases, and 15 bases lay between the germline ends. Germline V gives CDR1 MNHNS, CDR2 SASEGT. This CDR3 comprises 14 residues. CDR3 coding DNA: TGTGCCAGCAGTGAAATACAGGGCGGTTACCCCCTCCACTTT. It is translated as CASSEIQGGYPLHF.

The sample holds a few counts of this clonotype. This chain uses TRBV20-1 with TRBJ1-1; TRBD1 might be the D (6 bases). The CDR3 spans 15 residues. V shed 1 base and J shed 0 bases, with 12 bases lying between them. Germline CDR1 and CDR2: DFQATT and SNEGSKA (reference sequence). DNA of the CDR3: TGCAGTGCTAGAGTGGCAGGGGACATGAACACTGAAGCTTTCTTT. This gives the protein CSARVAGDMNTEAFF.

The chain recombines TRBV6-5 with TRBJ1-3; D gene unclear. The CDR3 runs to 15 residues. Germline loops: CDR1 MNHEY, CDR2 SVGAGI. V shed 3 bases and J shed 1 base, with 10 bases lying between them. As DNA, the CDR3 is TGTGCCAGCAGTTATCTCGGTCAATCTGGAAACACCATATATTTT. Translating it yields CASSYLGQSGNTIYF.

The chain combines TRBV4-2 with TRBJ1-6; D unresolved. The germline V gene has CDR1 LGHNA and CDR2 YNFKEQ. The CDR3 extends over 16 amino acids. V shed 0 bases and J shed 5 bases, with 11 bases lying between them. The CDR3 protein is CASSQEAGTDNSPLHF. CDR3 nucleotide sequence: TGTGCCAGCAGCCAAGAGGCAGGAACCGATAATTCACCCCTCCACTTT.

This clonotype came up many times. This chain uses TRBV5-1 with TRBJ1-4, with D unresolved. There are 14 residues in the CDR3. Germline assignment: CDR1 SGHRS and CDR2 YFSETQ. The V end was cut by 7 bases, the J end by 4 bases, with 14 bases between. In DNA form, the CDR3 reads TGCGCCAGCGGTGAGGGCCTCGGTAATGAAAAACTGTTTTTT. Protein: CASGEGLGNEKLFF.

The chain carries TRBV7-9 and TRBJ2-1; D possibly corresponds to TRBD1 (5 bases). V gave up 5 bases and J gave up 6 bases, with 17 bases separating them. Germline assignment: CDR1 SEHNR and CDR2 FQNEAQ (reference sequence). There are 15 residues in the CDR3. The CDR3 region is CASSRQGLSGNEQFF. CDR3 coding DNA: TGTGCCAGCAGCCGGCAGGGTCTTTCTGGCAATGAGCAGTTCTTC.

This clonotype was observed many times. V usage is TRBV6-6 and J usage is TRBJ2-3, with a possible D match to TRBD1 (5 bases). The CDR3 runs 17 residues. The V end was cut by 2 bases, the J end by 2 bases, with 17 bases between. Germline CDR1 MNHNY, CDR2 SVGAGI (reference sequence). CDR3 in amino acids: CASSYQKTATHTDTQYF. CDR3 bases: TGTGCCAGCAGTTACCAAAAGACAGCAACTCACACAGATACGCAGTATTTT.

In its sample, this clonotype was seen many times. The rearrangement joins TRBV9 to TRBJ1-2; the D gene is possibly TRBD1 (6 bases). In germline, CDR1 is SGDLS, CDR2 YYNGEE. CDR3 length: 14 residues. The V end lost 0 bases, the J end lost 8 bases, and 14 bases lay between the germline ends. The CDR3, as DNA: TGTGCCAGCAGCGTAGCTACGGGGGCGCGGGGCTACACCTTC. It codes for CASSVATGARGYTF. The variable domain in full, with the rest retrieved from reference TRBV9 and TRBJ1-2, is DSGVTQTPKHLITATGQRVTLRCSPRSGDLSVYWYQQSLDQGLQFLIQYYNGEERAKGNILERFSAQQFPDLHSELNLSSLELGDSALYFCASSVATGARGYTFGSGTRLTVV.

The V gene is TRBV12-3 or TRBV12-4, the J gene TRBJ1-4; TRBD1 agrees at 8 bases. The CDR3 runs to 13 residues. V was pared by 7 bases and J by 7 bases, with 5 bases of the junction left unmatched. The chain's CDR3 is CASTRQGSEKLFF. DNA of the CDR3: TGTGCCAGCACCCGACAGGGGTCTGAAAAACTGTTTTTT.